The 9 T cell receptor beta chains reported below all come from one sample, sequenced in a study of human T cells and chemical hapten exposure (dated by TCRdb to about 2021). The sample's time point label, in plain terms: pre-sensitization, week 0. In light of the paper, this sample's treatment or condition label describes: therapeutic diphenylcyclopropenone sensitization with weekly scalp DPC. The library was made by RACE. Data came from a NextSeq 500. TCRdb handled the public reads itself, with Q25 trimming in fastp and clone calling in MiXCR, and kept productive beta chains. Here each entry gathers all rows of one CDR3 protein and keeps the most common genes and DNA. This sample is represented by more than 55,000 distinct CDR3 sequences; around 10% of them were singletons. The ten most abundant clones make up roughly 9.1% of the sample. The sample was whole blood, taken in connection with sensitization to the hapten diphenylcyclopropenone (DPC). These receptors all come from a man in his forties or fifties with alopecia areata. Some clones in this sample may be carry-over from other donors' samples.

The CDR3: CASSLPGLADAKNIQYF. The CDR3 DNA follows: TGTGCCAGCAGTTTACCCGGACTAGCGGATGCCAAAAACATTCAGTACTTC. The chain joins TRBV28 to TRBJ2-4; TRBD2 matches 10 bases. This CDR3 has 17 amino acids. The germline gives CDR1 MDHEN, CDR2 SYDVKM. V shed 2 bases and J 1 base; nucleotides not matched to a gene: 5.

This clonotype was counted only a few times. The rearrangement links TRBV28 to TRBJ1-3; weak D call: TRBD1 (6 bases). CDR3 length: 15 amino acids. Trimming cost V 4 bases and J 0 bases, with 10 bases left between them. Germline CDR1 is MDHEN and CDR2 is SYDVKM. The CDR3 loop reads CASSYTGSSGNTIYF. The CDR3 DNA sequence: TGTGCCAGCAGTTACACAGGGAGCTCTGGAAACACCATATATTTT.

This clonotype was seen many times. The V call is TRBV7-2, the J call TRBJ2-2; a weak D match, TRBD1 (6 bases). Germline V gene lookup returns CDR1 SGHTA and CDR2 FQGNSA. Trimming left V 2 bases short and J 3 bases short, with 10 bases between. The CDR3 is 15 residues long. As DNA, the CDR3 is TGTGCCAGCAGCTTATTACGACAGGACACCGGGGAGCTGTTTTTT. Its protein is CASSLLRQDTGELFF.

This clonotype has at least ten counts. The V and J genes are TRBV11-2 and TRBJ1-6; a weak D match, TRBD1 (6 bases). This CDR3 contains 16 residues. Germline V CDR1 and CDR2: SGHAT, FQNNGV. V was cut by 5 bases and J by 10 bases, with 21 bases left in between. The chain's CDR3 is CASSPLGRGNYSPLHF. The CDR3 nucleotides are TGTGCCAGCAGCCCGCTAGGAAGGGGGAACTACTCACCCCTCCACTTT. Full variable domain (remainder filled in from reference TRBV11-2 and TRBJ1-6): EAGVAQSPRYKIIEKRQSVAFWCNPISGHATLYWYQQILGQGPKLLIQFQNNGVVDDSQLPKDRFSAERLKGVDSTLKIQPAKLEDSAVYLCASSPLGRGNYSPLHFGNGTRLTVT.

Ten or more counts support this clonotype. The CDR3 sequence: CSVVGSGTYEQYF. As DNA, the CDR3 is TGCAGCGTTGTGGGTAGCGGAACCTACGAGCAGTACTTC. The genes are TRBV29-1 and TRBJ2-7, with a tentative D call TRBD2 (6 bases). The germline V and J ends were trimmed by 4 bases and 2 bases, with 12 bases remaining between them. CDR1 SQVTM and CDR2 ANQGSEA come from the germline V gene. This CDR3 has 13 residues.

The V and J genes are TRBV5-1 and TRBJ2-2; 11 bases fit TRBD2. Germline V gene data show CDR1 as SGHRS and CDR2 as YFSETQ. The ends lost 7 bases at V and 4 bases at J; junction bases unmatched: 6. This CDR3 contains 15 residues. The CDR3 DNA sequence: TGCGCCAGCTCCCAACTAGCGGGAGCCACCGGGGAGCTGTTTTTT. The encoded protein is CASSQLAGATGELFF.

This clonotype was detected a few times. J is TRBJ2-1 and V is TRBV18, with D possibly being TRBD2 (5 bases). CDR3 length: 13 residues. V was cut by 3 bases and J by 6 bases, with 9 bases left in between. The germline V gene has CDR1 KGHSH and CDR2 LQKENI. The CDR3 nucleotides are TGTGCCAGCTCACCCACTAGTACCAATGAGCAGTTCTTC. Protein: CASSPTSTNEQFF.

This clonotype occurred many times. The chain couples TRBV3-1 to TRBJ1-2, with D possibly matching TRBD1 (5 bases). Germline V gene sequence: CDR1 LGHDT, CDR2 YNNKEL (reference sequence). CDR3 length: 14 residues. The V and J ends lost 3 bases and 0 bases respectively, with 8 bases between them. The DNA of the CDR3 is TGTGCCAGCAGCCAGGGGGGGACTAACTATGGCTACACCTTC. Its translation is CASSQGGTNYGYTF.

This clonotype was counted ten times or more. The chain uses TRBV4-1 and TRBJ2-4; D ambiguous. Germline CDR1 reads MGHRA; CDR2 reads YSYEKL. There are 14 residues in the CDR3. V dropped 0 bases and J dropped 7 bases, with 10 bases sitting between them. The CDR3 is CASSQDNEGNIQYF. DNA of the CDR3: TGCGCCAGCAGCCAAGACAATGAAGGGAACATTCAGTACTTC.